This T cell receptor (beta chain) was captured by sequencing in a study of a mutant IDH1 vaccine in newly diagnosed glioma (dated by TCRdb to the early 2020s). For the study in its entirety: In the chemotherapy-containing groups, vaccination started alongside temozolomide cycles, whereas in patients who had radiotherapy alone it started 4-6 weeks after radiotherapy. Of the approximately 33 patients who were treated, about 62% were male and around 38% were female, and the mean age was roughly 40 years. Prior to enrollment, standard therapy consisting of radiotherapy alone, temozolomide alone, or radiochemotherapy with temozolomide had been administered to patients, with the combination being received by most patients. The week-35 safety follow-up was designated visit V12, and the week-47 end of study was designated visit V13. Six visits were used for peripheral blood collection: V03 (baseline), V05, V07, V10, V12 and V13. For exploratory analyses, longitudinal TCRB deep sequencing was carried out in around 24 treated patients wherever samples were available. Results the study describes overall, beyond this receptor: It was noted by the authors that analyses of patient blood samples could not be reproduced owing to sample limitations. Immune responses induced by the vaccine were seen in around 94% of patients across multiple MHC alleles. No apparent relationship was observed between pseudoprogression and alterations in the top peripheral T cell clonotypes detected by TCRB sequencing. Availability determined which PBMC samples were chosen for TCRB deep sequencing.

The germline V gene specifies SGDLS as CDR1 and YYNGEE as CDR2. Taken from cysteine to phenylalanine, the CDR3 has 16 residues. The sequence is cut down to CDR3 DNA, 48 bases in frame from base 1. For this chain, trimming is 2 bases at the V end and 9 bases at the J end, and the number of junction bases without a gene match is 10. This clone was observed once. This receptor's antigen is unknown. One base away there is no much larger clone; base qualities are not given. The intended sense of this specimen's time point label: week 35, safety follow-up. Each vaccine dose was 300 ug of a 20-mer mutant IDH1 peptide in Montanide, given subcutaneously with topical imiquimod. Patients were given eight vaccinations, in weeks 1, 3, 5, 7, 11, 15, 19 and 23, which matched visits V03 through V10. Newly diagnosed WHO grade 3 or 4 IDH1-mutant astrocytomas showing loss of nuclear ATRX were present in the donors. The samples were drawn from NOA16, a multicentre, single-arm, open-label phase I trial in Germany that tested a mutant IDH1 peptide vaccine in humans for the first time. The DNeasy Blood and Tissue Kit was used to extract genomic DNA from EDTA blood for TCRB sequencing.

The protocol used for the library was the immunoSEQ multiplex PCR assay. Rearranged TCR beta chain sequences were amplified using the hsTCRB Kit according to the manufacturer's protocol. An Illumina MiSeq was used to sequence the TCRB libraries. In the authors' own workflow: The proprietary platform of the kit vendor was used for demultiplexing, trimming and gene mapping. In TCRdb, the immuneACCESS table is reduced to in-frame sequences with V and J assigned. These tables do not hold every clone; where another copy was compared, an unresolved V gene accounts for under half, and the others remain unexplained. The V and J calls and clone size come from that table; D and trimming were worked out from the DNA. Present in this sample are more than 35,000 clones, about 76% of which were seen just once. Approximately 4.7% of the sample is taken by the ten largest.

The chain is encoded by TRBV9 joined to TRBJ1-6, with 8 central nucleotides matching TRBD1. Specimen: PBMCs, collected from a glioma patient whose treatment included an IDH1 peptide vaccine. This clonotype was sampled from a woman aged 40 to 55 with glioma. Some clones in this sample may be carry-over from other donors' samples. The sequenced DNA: TGTGCCAGCAGCGTCGACAGGGGAGCTTCGGGTTCACCCCTCCACTTT. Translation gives CASSVDRGASGSPLHF.